This T cell receptor (beta chain) emerged from a study of identical twins. Each donor was a healthy Caucasian. CDR3 length: 15 amino acids. V lost 3 bases to trimming and J lost 2 bases, with 17 bases between them. Germline V gene data show CDR1 as SQVTM and CDR2 as ANQGSEA. Study results and limitations: With monozygotic twins, out-of-frame TCR alpha sharing exceeded what models estimated. Where beta out-of-frame sequences were concerned, excess twin sharing was weaker.

This clonotype has at least ten counts. Its matching antigen is unknown. Each CDR3 protein gets one entry after TCRdb re-called the 5' RACE reads with MiXCR. This sample carries some 240,000 distinct CDR3 sequences, around 8% of them seen once, and the ten largest clones take 3% to 3.5%. The same specimen was also included in a second study, on yellow fever vaccine responses in identical twins. That paper notes: Reports say the vaccine T cell response in twins looked partly convergent and partly personalized.

The TCR sequence derives from a woman under 30 in good health. The chain joins TRBV29-1 to TRBJ2-7; D not resolved. Sequenced input: CD8+ T cells sorted from blood. CDR3 protein: CSVEGGRLTPYEQYF. The DNA of the CDR3 is TGCAGCGTTGAGGGTGGCCGGCTGACTCCCTACGAGCAGTACTTC.